This T cell receptor beta chain comes out of a study of T-cell memory formation after mild COVID-19. TCRdb processed the 5' RACE reads anew with MiXCR; each CDR3 protein has one entry. Here the sample spans 150,000 to 200,000 distinct CDR3 sequences, 31% being singletons. The V gene's germline CDR1 is SGHTA and CDR2 FQGNSA. The CDR3 is 17 amino acids. V gave up 1 base and J gave up 5 bases, with 18 bases separating them. The material sequenced was PBMCs or a T cell subset sorted from them (not recorded which). The sequence was collected from an adult woman who had mild COVID-19 (a few samples of this study predate the infection). Cell type and time point are not known. V usage is TRBV7-2 and J usage is TRBJ2-1; the D is unclear. In DNA, the CDR3 is TGTGCCAGCAGCTTAGGCCCGCCGGCGACCTACGACAATGAGCAGTTCTTC. Encoded protein: CASSLGPPATYDNEQFF.